These T cell receptor beta chains were read from a single sample in a study of T-cell reconstitution after alpha-beta-depleted transplantation in children. TCRdb re-called the PCR reads with MiXCR, one entry per CDR3 protein. Among about 980,000 distinct CDR3 sequences listed, about 29% were seen once. This sample comprised PBMCs, mostly from graft donor cells, obtained 360 days after TCRalphabeta/CD19-depleted stem cell transplant. The receptors come from a boy under two years old who had a stem cell transplant for SCID, so the T cells may come from the graft donor. CDR3s include the opening cysteine and the closing phenylalanine or tryptophan. A D gene is named only where the DNA matches it firmly. Expanded clones get a size class; other rows say once, few or many, or leave the size out.

d_gene: .
abundance: few
j_gene: TRBJ2-3
v_gene: TRBV5-1
CDR3aa: CASSGGVDTQYF
CDR3nt: TGCGCCAGCAGCGGGGGAGTGGATACGCAGTATTTT

d_gene: TRBD1
abundance: .
j_gene: TRBJ2-5
v_gene: TRBV12-3/TRBV12-4
CDR3aa: CASSPGLGGRETQYF
CDR3nt: TGTGCCAGCAGCCCGGGGTTAGGGGGCCGGGAGACCCAGTACTTC

d_gene: .
abundance: .
j_gene: TRBJ2-7
v_gene: TRBV28
CDR3aa: CASSFFRGGAYEQYF
CDR3nt: TGTGCCAGCAGTTTTTTTAGAGGGGGGGCGTACGAGCAGTACTTC

d_gene: .
abundance: many
j_gene: TRBJ1-6
v_gene: TRBV6-5
CDR3aa: CASSSTGFYNSPLHF
CDR3nt: TGTGCCAGCAGTTCGACAGGATTCTATAATTCACCCCTCCACTTT

d_gene: TRBD1
abundance: .
j_gene: TRBJ1-2
v_gene: TRBV5-1
CDR3aa: CASSETQGADGYTF
CDR3nt: TGCGCCAGCAGCGAGACACAGGGGGCGGATGGCTACACCTTC

d_gene: .
abundance: once
j_gene: TRBJ1-2
v_gene: TRBV19
CDR3aa: CASSPSSGFFYGYTF
CDR3nt: TGTGCCAGTAGTCCTAGTTCGGGATTTTTCTATGGCTACACCTTC

d_gene: .
abundance: few
j_gene: TRBJ1-2
v_gene: TRBV4-3
CDR3aa: CASSQESSVNYGYTF
CDR3nt: TGCGCCAGCAGCCAAGAAAGCAGTGTTAACTATGGCTACACCTTC

d_gene: .
abundance: .
j_gene: TRBJ1-2
v_gene: TRBV15
CDR3aa: CATRPLSVTAYGYTF
CDR3nt: TGTGCCACCCGCCCCCTAAGCGTGACAGCCTATGGCTACACCTTC

d_gene: .
abundance: .
j_gene: TRBJ2-7
v_gene: TRBV7-9
CDR3aa: CASSLASGLGEQYF
CDR3nt: TGTGCCAGCAGCTTAGCTAGCGGCCTCGGAGAGCAGTACTTC

d_gene: TRBD1
abundance: .
j_gene: TRBJ2-7
v_gene: TRBV6-1
CDR3aa: CASSGDRDWQREQYF
CDR3nt: TGTGCCAGCAGTGGGGACAGGGACTGGCAGCGCGAGCAGTACTTC

d_gene: .
abundance: few
j_gene: TRBJ1-5
v_gene: TRBV6-2/TRBV6-3
CDR3aa: CASSYLGGNQPQHF
CDR3nt: TGTGCCAGCAGTTACCTAGGGGGCAATCAGCCCCAGCATTTT

d_gene: .
abundance: .
j_gene: TRBJ1-2
v_gene: TRBV20-1
CDR3aa: CSAPTVYGYTF
CDR3nt: TGCAGTGCTCCGACAGTCTATGGCTACACCTTC

d_gene: TRBD1
abundance: few
j_gene: TRBJ2-7
v_gene: TRBV2
CDR3aa: CASRVGTAHPVLTGYF
CDR3nt: TGTGCCAGCAGAGTGGGGACAGCGCACCCCGTATTGACCGGGTACTTC

d_gene: .
abundance: .
j_gene: TRBJ2-7
v_gene: TRBV28
CDR3aa: CASTPGGLSSYEQYF
CDR3nt: TGTGCCAGCACCCCCGGGGGCCTGAGCTCCTACGAGCAGTACTTC

d_gene: TRBD1
abundance: few
j_gene: TRBJ2-5
v_gene: TRBV2
CDR3aa: CASRNRDRARTQYF
CDR3nt: TGTGCCAGCAGGAACCGGGACAGGGCCCGGACCCAGTACTTC

d_gene: .
abundance: .
j_gene: TRBJ2-3
v_gene: TRBV10-3
CDR3aa: CAIRGSTGTDTQYF
CDR3nt: TGTGCCATCAGGGGTTCGACCGGGACAGATACGCAGTATTTT

d_gene: .
abundance: few
j_gene: TRBJ2-1
v_gene: TRBV12-3/TRBV12-4
CDR3aa: CASTRDFAEQFF
CDR3nt: TGTGCCAGCACCCGGGACTTCGCTGAGCAGTTCTTC

d_gene: TRBD1
abundance: .
j_gene: TRBJ2-1
v_gene: TRBV29-1
CDR3aa: CSVEMGRTGQLTFNEQFF
CDR3nt: TGCAGCGTTGAAATGGGTAGGACAGGACAATTAACCTTTAATGAGCAGTTCTTC

d_gene: TRBD1
abundance: .
j_gene: TRBJ1-1
v_gene: TRBV3-1
CDR3aa: CASSQGTGIPEAFF
CDR3nt: TGTGCCAGCAGCCAGGGGACAGGAATCCCTGAAGCTTTCTTT

d_gene: .
abundance: .
j_gene: TRBJ2-5
v_gene: TRBV20-1
CDR3aa: CSASGRAHSQEETQYF
CDR3nt: TGCAGTGCTAGTGGAAGGGCACACAGCCAGGAAGAGACCCAGTACTTC

d_gene: .
abundance: many
j_gene: TRBJ2-3
v_gene: TRBV20-1
CDR3aa: CSASRGTPTSTDTQYF
CDR3nt: TGCAGTGCTAGCCGGGGGACGCCGACTAGCACAGATACGCAGTATTTT

d_gene: TRBD1
abundance: .
j_gene: TRBJ2-2
v_gene: TRBV20-1
CDR3aa: CSARTGNAGELFF
CDR3nt: TGCAGTGCTAGGACAGGGAATGCCGGGGAGCTGTTTTTT

d_gene: .
abundance: .
j_gene: TRBJ2-7
v_gene: TRBV12-3/TRBV12-4
CDR3aa: CASSRNPRTYEQYF
CDR3nt: TGTGCCAGCAGTCGGAACCCGAGGACCTACGAGCAGTACTTC

d_gene: .
abundance: many
j_gene: TRBJ1-2
v_gene: TRBV7-9
CDR3aa: CASSLGGAGPYGYTF
CDR3nt: TGTGCCAGCAGCTTGGGCGGTGCAGGGCCCTATGGCTACACCTTC

d_gene: TRBD1
abundance: .
j_gene: TRBJ1-2
v_gene: TRBV28
CDR3aa: CASSFRPTGDSYGYTF
CDR3nt: TGTGCCAGCAGTTTTAGGCCGACAGGGGACTCCTATGGCTACACCTTC

d_gene: .
abundance: .
j_gene: TRBJ1-4
v_gene: TRBV2
CDR3aa: CASSETGSREKLFF
CDR3nt: TGTGCCAGCAGTGAGACGGGGTCGCGTGAAAAACTGTTTTTT

d_gene: .
abundance: few
j_gene: TRBJ1-2
v_gene: TRBV5-1
CDR3aa: CASSSGTRGGYTF
CDR3nt: TGCGCCAGCAGTTCCGGGACCAGAGGGGGCTACACCTTC

d_gene: TRBD2
abundance: .
j_gene: TRBJ2-1
v_gene: TRBV10-3
CDR3aa: CAISALPGTSYNEQFF
CDR3nt: TGTGCCATCAGTGCCCTACCCGGGACTAGCTACAATGAGCAGTTCTTC

d_gene: .
abundance: .
j_gene: TRBJ2-1
v_gene: TRBV6-5
CDR3aa: CASSYGEGVNEQFF
CDR3nt: TGTGCCAGCAGTTACGGTGAGGGAGTAAATGAGCAGTTCTTC

d_gene: .
abundance: .
j_gene: TRBJ2-7
v_gene: TRBV12-5
CDR3aa: CASGPWGEQYF
CDR3nt: TGTGCTAGTGGTCCCTGGGGCGAGCAGTACTTC

d_gene: .
abundance: few
j_gene: TRBJ1-5
v_gene: TRBV12-3/TRBV12-4
CDR3aa: CASSLQGIFRNQPQHF
CDR3nt: TGTGCCAGCAGTTTACAGGGGATATTTCGCAATCAGCCCCAGCATTTT

d_gene: TRBD2
abundance: few
j_gene: TRBJ2-2
v_gene: TRBV6-5
CDR3aa: CASGRTSRNTGELFF
CDR3nt: TGTGCCAGCGGTCGGACTAGCAGAAACACCGGGGAGCTGTTTTTT

d_gene: TRBD1
abundance: .
j_gene: TRBJ2-7
v_gene: TRBV25-1
CDR3aa: CASIATGTGGREQYF
CDR3nt: TGTGCCAGCATCGCCACCGGGACAGGGGGACGCGAGCAGTACTTC

d_gene: .
abundance: few
j_gene: TRBJ2-3
v_gene: TRBV2
CDR3aa: CASSASADTQYF
CDR3nt: TGTGCCAGCAGTGCCTCGGCAGATACGCAGTATTTT

d_gene: .
abundance: few
j_gene: TRBJ1-1
v_gene: TRBV5-1
CDR3aa: CASSPTQGPDTEAFF
CDR3nt: TGCGCCAGCAGCCCAACACAGGGCCCGGACACTGAAGCTTTCTTT

d_gene: .
abundance: .
j_gene: TRBJ1-1
v_gene: TRBV4-1
CDR3aa: CASSQPTRDTEAFF
CDR3nt: TGCGCCAGCAGCCAACCGACTCGGGACACTGAAGCTTTCTTT

d_gene: .
abundance: few
j_gene: TRBJ2-1
v_gene: TRBV20-1
CDR3aa: CSASGGRNPSNEQFF
CDR3nt: TGCAGTGCTAGTGGGGGCAGGAACCCCTCCAATGAGCAGTTCTTC

d_gene: TRBD1
abundance: few
j_gene: TRBJ1-1
v_gene: TRBV5-1
CDR3aa: CASSSIQGARNTEAFF
CDR3nt: TGCGCCAGCAGCTCCATACAGGGGGCCCGCAACACTGAAGCTTTCTTT

d_gene: .
abundance: .
j_gene: TRBJ2-3
v_gene: TRBV6-5
CDR3aa: CASSYFSGDDTQYF
CDR3nt: TGTGCCAGCAGTTACTTTTCCGGGGACGATACGCAGTATTTT

d_gene: TRBD1
abundance: few
j_gene: TRBJ1-2
v_gene: TRBV12-3/TRBV12-4
CDR3aa: CASSSPDREGFRGYTF
CDR3nt: TGTGCCAGCAGTTCCCCGGACAGGGAGGGTTTTCGTGGCTACACCTTC

d_gene: TRBD1
abundance: .
j_gene: TRBJ1-1
v_gene: TRBV5-1
CDR3aa: CASRSGGVNTEAFF
CDR3nt: TGCGCCAGCAGGTCAGGGGGAGTAAACACTGAAGCTTTCTTT

d_gene: .
abundance: .
j_gene: TRBJ2-7
v_gene: TRBV10-3
CDR3aa: CAISVGGRNSYEQYF
CDR3nt: TGTGCCATCAGTGTAGGGGGAAGGAACTCCTACGAGCAGTACTTC

d_gene: .
abundance: few
j_gene: TRBJ1-2
v_gene: TRBV20-1
CDR3aa: CSAAPDSYYGYTF
CDR3nt: TGCAGTGCCGCGCCCGACAGTTACTATGGCTACACCTTC

d_gene: TRBD1
abundance: .
j_gene: TRBJ1-1
v_gene: TRBV28
CDR3aa: CATYPGTGMNTEAFF
CDR3nt: TGTGCCACCTATCCCGGGACAGGGATGAACACTGAAGCTTTCTTT

d_gene: .
abundance: .
j_gene: TRBJ2-4
v_gene: TRBV4-3
CDR3aa: CASSQGRGSKNIQYF
CDR3nt: TGCGCCAGCAGCCAGGGAAGGGGTTCCAAAAACATTCAGTACTTC

d_gene: .
abundance: few
j_gene: TRBJ2-3
v_gene: TRBV3-1
CDR3aa: CASSQDAAVGFTDTQYF
CDR3nt: TGTGCCAGCAGCCAAGATGCCGCGGTGGGATTCACAGATACGCAGTATTTT

d_gene: .
abundance: few
j_gene: TRBJ1-1
v_gene: TRBV5-1
CDR3aa: CASSWAQNTEAFF
CDR3nt: TGCGCCAGCAGCTGGGCCCAAAACACTGAAGCTTTCTTT

d_gene: TRBD2
abundance: once
j_gene: TRBJ2-5
v_gene: TRBV29-1
CDR3aa: CSGGTSGVGETQYF
CDR3nt: TGCAGCGGGGGGACTAGCGGAGTCGGAGAGACCCAGTACTTC

d_gene: .
abundance: .
j_gene: TRBJ2-1
v_gene: TRBV7-2
CDR3aa: CASSPMGGVSKEQFF
CDR3nt: TGTGCCAGCAGCCCGATGGGGGGCGTATCCAAGGAGCAGTTCTTC

d_gene: TRBD1
abundance: .
j_gene: TRBJ2-3
v_gene: TRBV10-3
CDR3aa: CAISESEYRDRASTDTQYF
CDR3nt: TGTGCCATCAGTGAGTCCGAGTACAGGGACAGGGCCTCCACAGATACGCAGTATTTT

d_gene: TRBD2
abundance: .
j_gene: TRBJ2-5
v_gene: TRBV20-1
CDR3aa: CSAHVAGGGTQYF
CDR3nt: TGCAGTGCTCACGTCGCGGGGGGAGGGACCCAGTACTTC

d_gene: TRBD2
abundance: .
j_gene: TRBJ2-5
v_gene: TRBV20-1
CDR3aa: CSASLAGGLQETQYF
CDR3nt: TGCAGTGCTAGCCTAGCGGGGGGCCTACAAGAGACCCAGTACTTC

d_gene: .
abundance: .
j_gene: TRBJ2-7
v_gene: TRBV10-3
CDR3aa: CAIILRGTYEQYF
CDR3nt: TGTGCCATCATCTTGAGAGGCACCTACGAGCAGTACTTC

d_gene: .
abundance: few
j_gene: TRBJ1-6
v_gene: TRBV5-1
CDR3aa: CASSLVAASSYNSPLHF
CDR3nt: TGCGCCAGCAGCTTGGTGGCCGCCAGCTCCTATAATTCACCCCTCCACTTT

d_gene: .
abundance: .
j_gene: TRBJ2-7
v_gene: TRBV4-2
CDR3aa: CASSLLTSSYEQYF
CDR3nt: TGTGCCAGCAGCCTCTTGACCAGCTCCTACGAGCAGTACTTC

d_gene: .
abundance: few
j_gene: TRBJ2-7
v_gene: TRBV5-1
CDR3aa: CASSLMGERYF
CDR3nt: TGCGCCAGCAGCTTGATGGGCGAGCGGTACTTC

d_gene: .
abundance: .
j_gene: TRBJ1-2
v_gene: TRBV19
CDR3aa: CASSRTVNYGYSF
CDR3nt: TGTGCCAGTAGCCGGACTGTGAACTATGGCTACTCCTTC